The rows below give T cell receptor beta chains drawn from one sample of a study of T cell repertoires in aging, cancer and after chemotherapy. TCRdb itself ran the multiplex PCR reads through MiXCR, one entry per CDR3 protein. The repertoire has over a thousand distinct CDR3 sequences, 21% of them found once; the top ten carry 40% to 55%. The sequenced material came from blood. The receptors were sampled from a human donor with a solid tumor. Both conserved end residues are part of each CDR3. A D gene is named only where the DNA matches it firmly. Clone size is shown for a subset of rows, as once, few, many or a class of expanded clone.

V,D,size,J,CDR3,DNA
TRBV29-1,TRBD1,medium-sized,TRBJ1-2,CSVEITGGGGYTF,TGCAGCGTTGAGATCACAGGGGGAGGGGGCTACACCTTC
TRBV5-6,TRBD1,medium-sized,TRBJ2-1,CASSGGQGGGEQFF,TGTGCCAGCAGCGGAGGACAGGGTGGGGGCGAGCAGTTCTTC
TRBV4-3,TRBD2,.,TRBJ2-3,CASSHGGLDTQYF,TGTGCCAGCAGCCACGGCGGACTAGACACGCAGTATTTT
TRBV6-6,.,medium-sized,TRBJ1-2,CASNTRQAYTF,TGTGCCAGCAACACACGGCAAGCCTACACCTTC
TRBV6-6,.,few,TRBJ1-6,CASSPLSSSYNSPLHF,TGTGCCAGCAGTCCCCTATCTAGCTCCTATAATTCACCCCTCCACTTT
TRBV12-3/TRBV12-4,TRBD1,medium-sized,TRBJ1-2,CASGDSYYGYTF,TGTGCCAGCGGGGACAGCTACTATGGCTACACCTTC
TRBV20-1,.,medium-sized,TRBJ1-5,CSAKTEYSNQPQHF,TGCAGTGCCAAGACAGAGTATAGCAATCAGCCCCAGCATTTT
TRBV6-5,.,few,TRBJ1-1,CATREPGQKNTEAFF,TGTGCCACCCGGGAACCCGGGCAGAAGAACACTGAAGCTTTCTTT
TRBV21-1,.,.,TRBJ2-1,CASSKELAGVDEQFF,TGTGCCAGCAGCAAGGAACTAGCGGGAGTAGATGAGCAGTTCTTC
TRBV6-5,.,medium-sized,TRBJ1-2,CASSYSTGGGYTF,TGTGCCAGCAGTTACTCGACAGGTGGGGGCTACACCTTC
TRBV4-3,TRBD1,medium-sized,TRBJ1-6,CASSQANRGKDNSPLHF,TGTGCCAGCAGCCAAGCGAACAGGGGAAAGGATAATTCACCCCTCCACTTT
TRBV6-4,.,medium-sized,TRBJ2-1,CASSDAERARRDEQFF,TGTGCCAGCAGTGACGCAGAGAGGGCAAGAAGGGATGAGCAGTTCTTC
TRBV6-6,TRBD1,medium-sized,TRBJ2-2,CASSPPGQGKVGELFF,TGTGCCAGCAGTCCCCCGGGACAGGGGAAGGTCGGGGAGCTGTTTTTT
TRBV6-5,.,medium-sized,TRBJ2-1,CASSPKVLAVYNEQFF,TGTGCCAGCAGTCCCAAGGTCCTCGCCGTCTACAATGAGCAGTTCTTC
TRBV20-1,TRBD2,medium-sized,TRBJ2-1,CSADVPSGKISEQFF,TGCAGTGCTGACGTCCCTAGCGGGAAAATTAGTGAGCAGTTCTTC
TRBV20-1,.,medium-sized,TRBJ2-1,CSAHSRENNEQFF,TGCAGTGCGCATAGCCGGGAGAATAATGAGCAGTTCTTC
TRBV19,TRBD2,.,TRBJ2-1,CASSIVAGPGNEQFF,TGTGCCAGTAGTATTGTAGCGGGGCCTGGTAATGAGCAGTTCTTC
TRBV27,.,few,TRBJ2-4,CASSLFYEAKNIQYF,TGTGCCAGCAGCCTATTCTACGAAGCCAAAAACATTCAGTACTTC
TRBV12-3/TRBV12-4,.,.,TRBJ1-2,CAGTQGRYGYTF,TGTGCCGGTACACAGGGACGCTATGGCTACACCTTC
TRBV5-1,.,.,TRBJ1-6,CASGAEDNSPLHF,TGCGCCAGCGGGGCGGAAGATAATTCACCCCTCCACTTT
TRBV28,.,.,TRBJ1-1,CASSLSGMKEPFF,TGTGCCAGCAGTTTATCGGGCATGAAGGAACCTTTCTTT
TRBV27,.,medium-sized,TRBJ2-7,CASSSLGTLSYEQYF,TGTGCCAGCAGTTCTCTCGGCACCCTCTCCTACGAGCAGTACTTC
TRBV29-1,TRBD1,.,TRBJ2-7,CSGTGGYEQYF,TGCAGCGGGACAGGGGGCTACGAGCAGTACTTC
TRBV15,.,.,TRBJ1-1,CATSSQDQPGRTEAFF,TGTGCCACCAGCAGCCAAGATCAGCCCGGGAGGACTGAAGCTTTCTTT